This T cell receptor (beta chain) was sequenced for a study of cytomegalovirus exposure and HLA in healthy donors. The PCR ran on 60 Vbeta and 13 Jbeta primers. Profiled with immunoSEQ multiplex PCR; TCRdb holds only in-frame clones, not every one. This table holds fewer than 250,000 clones, around 82% found once. Sequencing used PBMCs. The source is a man aged 40-55 years in good health and CMV-seropositive.

This chain's CDR3 is CSAWDRREQYF. CDR3 bases: TGCAGTGCTTGGGACAGACGCGAGCAGTACTTC. This chain joins TRBV20-1 and TRBJ2-7; 7 nucleotides agree with TRBD1. The CDR3 has 11 amino acids. Germline loops: CDR1 DFQATT, CDR2 SNEGSKA (reference sequence). Trimming took 5 bases from V and 6 from J; bases not matched to a gene: 4.